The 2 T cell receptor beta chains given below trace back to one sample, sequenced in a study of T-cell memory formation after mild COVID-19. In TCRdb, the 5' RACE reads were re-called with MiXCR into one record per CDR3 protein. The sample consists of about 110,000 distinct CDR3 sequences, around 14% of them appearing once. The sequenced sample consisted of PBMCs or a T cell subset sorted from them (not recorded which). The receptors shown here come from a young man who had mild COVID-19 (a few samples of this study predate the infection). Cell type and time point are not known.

DNA for the CDR3: TGTGCCAGCAGCCAATTAACAACTAGCACAGATACGCAGTATTTT. As protein: CASSQLTTSTDTQYF. The V call is TRBV5-4, the J call TRBJ2-3, with no clear D. The germline CDR1 and CDR2 sequences are SGHNT and YYREEE (reference sequence). CDR3 length equals 15 residues. The germline V and J ends were trimmed by 4 bases and 0 bases, with 12 bases remaining between them.

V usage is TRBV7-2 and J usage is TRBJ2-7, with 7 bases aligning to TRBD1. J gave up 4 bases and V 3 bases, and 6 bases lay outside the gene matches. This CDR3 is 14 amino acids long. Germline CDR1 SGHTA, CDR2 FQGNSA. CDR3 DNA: TGTGCCAGCAGCTTCACAGGGGATTCTTACGAGCAGTACTTC. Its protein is CASSFTGDSYEQYF.